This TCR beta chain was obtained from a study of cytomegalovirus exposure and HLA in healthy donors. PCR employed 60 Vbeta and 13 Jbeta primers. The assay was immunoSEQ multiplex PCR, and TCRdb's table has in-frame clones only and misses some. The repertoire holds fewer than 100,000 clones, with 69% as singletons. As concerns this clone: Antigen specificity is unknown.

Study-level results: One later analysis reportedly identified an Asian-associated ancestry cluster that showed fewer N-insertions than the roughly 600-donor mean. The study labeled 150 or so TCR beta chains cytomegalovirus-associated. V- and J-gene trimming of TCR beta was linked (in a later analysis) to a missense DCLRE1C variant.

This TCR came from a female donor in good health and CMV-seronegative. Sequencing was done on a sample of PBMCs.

DNA for the CDR3: TGTGCCAGTAGTTTTAGGACAGGGGGGCGTTTAGGAAATGAGCAGTTCTTC. Translation gives CASSFRTGGRLGNEQFF. The V call is TRBV19, the J call TRBJ2-1, with 10 bases matching TRBD1. Germline V gene data show CDR1 as LNHDA and CDR2 as SQIVND (reference sequence). J was trimmed by 7 bases and V by 5 bases; bases with no gene match: 14. The CDR3 covers 17 residues.